The rows below give T cell receptor beta chains drawn from one sample of a study of monozygotic twins with inflammatory bowel disease. TCRdb re-analyzed the 5' RACE reads; it lists each CDR3 protein once, without DNA. The sample includes 310,000 or so distinct CDR3 sequences. What was sequenced was blood. The receptors here all came from a human donor with ulcerative colitis or Crohn's disease, or a healthy co-twin of an affected twin (not recorded which). Both conserved end residues are part of each CDR3.

>TRBV5-1|TRBJ2-7
CASSGGTSGNNEQYF
>TRBV6-5|TRBJ1-2
CASKRLANYGYTF
>TRBV7-2|TRBJ2-3
CASSFRLGQPTDTQYF
>TRBV5-5|TRBJ1-5
CASSPEPGQRNQPQHF
>TRBV7-9|TRBJ2-3
CASSLAGSGTTDTQYF
>TRBV20-1|TRBJ2-7
CSAPPRGQGSLEQYF
>TRBV20-1|TRBJ2-7
CSASDRMNPYEQYF
>TRBV5-6|TRBJ2-1
CASSPRKSGAHSYNEQFF
>TRBV28|TRBJ1-5
CASSLVVGNQPQHF
>TRBV19|TRBJ2-1
CASRDRGTSGGYNEQFF
>TRBV20-1|TRBJ2-3
CSASRTAGGGTDTQYF
>TRBV10-3|TRBJ1-5
CAISEGTEQPQHF
>TRBV5-1|TRBJ2-7
CASSSESGRIHEQYF
>TRBV11-2|TRBJ2-1
CASSQEIQRYNEQFF
>TRBV20-1|TRBJ1-5
CSARDEAGDQPQHF
>TRBV5-6|TRBJ2-1
CASDNRLEDEQFF
>TRBV28|TRBJ2-7
CASSLGQGGVQYF
>TRBV5-6|TRBJ1-6
CASSFGPIRDRANSPLHF
>TRBV7-8|TRBJ1-4
CASSPGGRREKLFF
>TRBV28|TRBJ2-3
CASSPLLASLTDTQYF
>TRBV5-5|TRBJ1-1
CASSETGLATEAFF
>TRBV5-1|TRBJ2-7
CASSLGDSHSFYEQYF
>TRBV6-2/TRBV6-3|TRBJ2-1
CASSQGAKEQFF
>TRBV19|TRBJ2-2
CASSKSGLATKPGELFF
>TRBV6-6|TRBJ2-7
CASSYRGNEQYF
>TRBV27|TRBJ2-4
CASRGGGGGNIQYF
>TRBV15|TRBJ2-1
CATGASGFNNEQFF
>TRBV6-1|TRBJ2-2
CASSRDRDTGELFF
>TRBV3-1|TRBJ2-5
CASSNVGGQETQYF
>TRBV2|TRBJ2-3
CASSRTYTQYF
>TRBV9|TRBJ2-1
CASSNVLGPSDQFF
>TRBV7-6|TRBJ2-5
CASSPLGPKETQYF
>TRBV7-9|TRBJ1-2
CASRPSQGRDGYTF
>TRBV2|TRBJ2-1
CARGQVENEQFF
>TRBV7-3|TRBJ2-1
CASGEGLSTYNEQFF
>TRBV28|TRBJ2-5
CASSLSGSGEYF
>TRBV4-1|TRBJ2-3
CASRHGTSGSSLDTQYF
>TRBV6-2/TRBV6-3|TRBJ2-1
CASSYSISEQFF
>TRBV5-1|TRBJ2-1
CATSSASYNEQFF
>TRBV6-1|TRBJ2-5
CASRDRGSGETQYF
>TRBV6-5|TRBJ2-7
CASSYGTRDPADEQYF
>TRBV10-3|TRBJ2-7
CAISESTGTYEQYF
>TRBV7-2|TRBJ2-3
CASSLQVASTDTQYF
>TRBV20-1|TRBJ2-7
CSASRTGAYEQYF
>TRBV7-9|TRBJ2-7
CASSSTSGGHSYEQYF
>TRBV20-1|TRBJ2-3
CSASMTPWGDTQYF
>TRBV7-9|TRBJ2-7
CASSSNLYGNYEQYF
>TRBV19|TRBJ2-2
CASSIGDPGELFF
>TRBV28|TRBJ2-5
CASSFVAGPQLSGTQYF
>TRBV10-3|TRBJ1-3
CAIMSESGNTIYF
>TRBV7-9|TRBJ2-1
CASNRGLSYNEQFF
>TRBV27|TRBJ2-7
CASSWTVLTSSYEQYF
>TRBV4-3|TRBJ2-5
CASSQDQNRQETQYF
>TRBV2|TRBJ1-5
CASSLFGDQPQHF
>TRBV27|TRBJ1-2
CASSSGHTGYTF